The clone carrying this T cell receptor beta chain was recorded once. By flow cytometry, patients selected for sequencing had shown an expansion of CD8+CD57+ cells. The source of the sample is a study of CD8+CD57+ T cells in acquired aplastic anemia. For the study at large: Mean DNA quantity obtained from sorted CD4+ and CD8+ cells was about 3 ug.

Genomic DNA provided the template from which TCR beta VDJ and CDR3 profiles were obtained. MiXCR, applied by TCRdb to the reads, yields one record per CDR3 protein. The sample comprises about 120,000 distinct CDR3 sequences, 55% to 60% of which are singletons, and around 27% rests with the top ten. The J segment lost 7 bases and the V segment lost 6 bases, leaving 8 bases of the junction unmatched. The CDR3 runs to 16 residues. Germline V gives CDR1 LNHNV, CDR2 YYDKDF (reference sequence). The source of this sequence is a human donor with aplastic anemia. This chain uses TRBV15 with TRBJ1-6; 11 nucleotides align to TRBD1. Source material: sorted CD4+, CD8+, or CD8+CD57+ T cells (not recorded which) from PBMCs. CDR3 protein: CATRRSDRGLNSPLHF. The CDR3 DNA follows: TGTGCCACCAGGAGATCGGACAGGGGGCTGAATTCACCCCTCCACTTT.